One sample yielded the 25 T cell receptor beta chains listed below, sequenced in a study of blood T cell repertoires in COVID-19 (TCRdb year 2020). Library preparation employed the immunoSEQ multiplex PCR assay. The clones in this table, taken by TCRdb from immuneACCESS, are in-frame only. Not every clone is retained; where verified, under half of the shortfall comes from an unresolved V gene, and the cause of the rest is unknown. The sample records around 310,000 clones, roughly 90% of which are singletons. Of the sample, over 9% is held by the ten largest clones. Input material: PBMCs or T cells enriched from blood (not recorded which). Receptor source: a woman under 40 who had recovered from COVID-19.

The rearrangement uses TRBV10-3 and TRBJ2-1, with 8 bases aligning to TRBD2. The germline V gene encodes CDR1 ENHRY and CDR2 SYGVKD. The V gene end was trimmed by 3 bases and the J gene end by 7 bases; junction bases not matched to a gene: 8. The CDR3 loop spans 15 amino acids. CDR3 nucleotide sequence: TGTGCCATCAGTGACCTCCCGGGAGGGGTGAATGAGCAGTTCTTC. This gives the protein CAISDLPGGVNEQFF.

The chain uses TRBV5-8 and TRBJ2-7, with TRBD1 matching 7 bases. The CDR3 runs 15 residues. Per germline, CDR1 SGHTS and CDR2 YDEGEE. Germline trimming cut 3 bases from V and 1 base from J; bases unmatched to any gene: 7. CDR3 in amino acids: CASSSWGQTSYEQYF. Here the CDR3 DNA reads TGTGCCAGCAGCTCCTGGGGACAGACTTCCTACGAGCAGTACTTC.

This clone was counted once. V usage is TRBV6-2 or TRBV6-3 and J usage is TRBJ2-5; TRBD2 matches at 13 bases. V lost 0 bases, J lost 4 bases, and 2 bases stayed unmatched. CDR1 MNHEY and CDR2 SVGEGT come from the germline V gene. The CDR3 runs 16 residues. This CDR3 is CASSYSRLAGGETQYF. Written as DNA, the CDR3 is TGTGCCAGCAGTTACTCCCGACTAGCGGGAGGAGAGACCCAGTACTTC.

This clone was counted between two and nine times. The rearrangement uses TRBV11-2 and TRBJ2-2; the D gene is possibly TRBD2 (5 bases). Germline V gene lookup returns CDR1 SGHAT and CDR2 FQNNGV. V was clipped by 5 bases and J by 7 bases, with 26 bases between them. CDR3 length: 18 residues. DNA of the CDR3: TGTGCCAGCAGCCCAGGTGGTTGGGAGCCTCGGTCTATCGGGGAGCTGTTTTTT. It yields the protein CASSPGGWEPRSIGELFF.

The genes are TRBV7-9 and TRBJ1-1, with D maybe TRBD1 (6 bases). The CDR3 runs to 13 residues. CDR1 is SEHNR and CDR2 is FQNEAQ in the germline V gene (reference sequence). Deletions cut 3 bases from V and 7 bases from J, with 12 bases between. For the CDR3, the DNA is TGTGCCAGCAGCTTCGCGGCGACAGGTGAAGCTTTCTTT. Translated, it gives CASSFAATGEAFF.

The table lists this clone with a count of one. The gene calls are TRBV18 and TRBJ1-1; 8 bases align to TRBD1. Germline V CDR1 and CDR2: KGHSH, LQKENI. After removal of 1 base from V and 4 bases from J, the junction contained 5 bases not matched to a gene. CDR3 length: 15 amino acids. CDR3 residues: CASSPLTTGGTEAFF. The CDR3 bases are TGTGCCAGCTCACCACTTACAACAGGGGGCACTGAAGCTTTCTTT.

The chain links TRBV18 to TRBJ2-1, with D possibly matching TRBD1 (6 bases). Trimming removed 1 base from V and 8 bases from J, with 12 bases in between. The CDR3 consists of 14 residues. The V gene's germline CDR1 is KGHSH and CDR2 LQKENI. The chain's CDR3 is CASSPLGTSDEQFF. Here the CDR3 DNA reads TGTGCCAGCTCACCACTAGGGACATCTGATGAGCAGTTCTTC.

This chain uses TRBV15 with TRBJ1-5; D not certain. The CDR3 consists of 14 residues. CDR1 and CDR2 from the germline V gene are LNHNV and YYDKDF (reference sequence). Trimming pared 0 bases from V and 2 bases from J, leaving 5 bases between. The CDR3 bases are TGTGCCACCAGCAGAGAAGAGGGCAATCAGCCCCAGCATTTT. It yields the protein CATSREEGNQPQHF.

This clone was counted a single time. This sequence joins TRBV27 and TRBJ2-7; the D gene is possibly TRBD1 (5 bases). Germline V gives CDR1 MNHEY, CDR2 SMNVEV (reference sequence). Trimming removed 3 bases from V and 6 bases from J, with 18 bases in between. This CDR3 is built from 15 residues. CDR3 protein: CASSFFNPPGPEQYF. CDR3 nucleotide sequence: TGTGCCAGCAGTTTTTTCAACCCCCCAGGGCCCGAGCAGTACTTC.

Here the CDR3 reads CASNYGNTEAFF. The CDR3 DNA follows: TGTGCCAGCAACTACGGCAACACTGAAGCTTTCTTT. The chain combines TRBV7-9 with TRBJ1-1; D remains ambiguous. CDR1 and CDR2 from the germline V gene are SEHNR and FQNEAQ (reference sequence). The CDR3 has 12 amino acids. Trimming removed 7 bases at V and 2 bases at J, with 8 bases between. Drawing the rest from reference TRBV7-9 and TRBJ1-1, the complete variable domain is DTGVSQNPRHKITKRGQNVTFRCDPISEHNRLYWYRQTLGQGPEFLTYFQNEAQLEKSRLLSDRFSAERPKGSFSTLEIQRTEQGDSAMYLCASNYGNTEAFFGQGTRLTVV.

The chain uses TRBV2 and TRBJ2-7, with 7 bases matching TRBD2. Germline V gene data show CDR1 as SNHLY and CDR2 as FYNNEI. V trimming: 8 bases; J trimming: 0 bases; junction bases outside the gene matches: 4. The length of the CDR3 is 13 residues. The CDR3 here is CASLRGSSYEQYF. DNA for the CDR3: TGTGCCAGCTTGCGGGGGAGCTCCTACGAGCAGTACTTC.

J is TRBJ1-2 and V is TRBV30, with 9 bases fitting TRBD1. The ends lost 4 bases at V and 1 base at J; junction bases unmatched: 13. This CDR3 is built from 17 residues. Germline V gives CDR1 GTSNPN, CDR2 SVGIG (reference sequence). This chain's CDR3 is CAWTSGQGIVLNYGYTF. In nucleotides, the CDR3 is TGTGCCTGGACTTCAGGACAGGGGATAGTTCTTAACTATGGCTACACCTTC.

The gene calls are TRBV3-1 (or the pseudogene TRBV3-2) and TRBJ2-5; no clear D gene. The V gene's germline CDR1 is LGHDT and CDR2 YNNKEL (reference sequence). Deletions cut 4 bases from V and 4 bases from J, with 16 bases between. The CDR3 contains 15 residues. Here the CDR3 reads CASSPALEPRETQYF. The CDR3 nucleotides are TGTGCCAGCAGCCCCGCTTTAGAGCCTCGAGAGACCCAGTACTTC.

In this sample, this clone turned up once. This chain links TRBV7-9 with TRBJ2-5, with 10 nucleotides matching TRBD2. The CDR3 runs to 15 residues. Per germline, CDR1 SEHNR and CDR2 FQNEAQ (reference sequence). Germline trimming cut 5 bases from V and 2 bases from J; bases unmatched to any gene: 5. The CDR3 protein is CASSIGAGGQETQYF. In DNA, the CDR3 is TGTGCCAGCAGCATTGGAGCGGGAGGGCAAGAGACCCAGTACTTC.

The genes are TRBV3-1 (or the pseudogene TRBV3-2) and TRBJ2-2; possible D gene TRBD2, 5 bases. The V and J ends lost 1 base and 6 bases respectively, with 9 bases between them. The CDR3 is 14 residues long. The V gene's germline CDR1 is LGHDT and CDR2 YNNKEL (reference sequence). The CDR3 DNA sequence: TGTGCCAGCAGCCAAGCGGGGAGCCCCGGGGAGCTGTTTTTT. This codes for CASSQAGSPGELFF.

The rearrangement links TRBV27 to TRBJ2-7; 7 bases match TRBD1. Germline trimming cut 2 bases from V and 0 bases from J; bases unmatched to any gene: 10. Germline loops: CDR1 MNHEY, CDR2 SMNVEV (reference sequence). CDR3 length equals 17 residues. The DNA of the CDR3 is TGTGCCAGCAGTTTAAACCGACTCCGGGACAGCTCCTACGAGCAGTACTTC. Translated, it gives CASSLNRLRDSSYEQYF.

Note on this clone: Other DNA sequences in the sample encode the same CDR3. This chain joins TRBV29-1 and TRBJ1-1; no clear D. The V end lost 6 bases, the J end lost 6 bases, and 11 bases lay between the germline ends. In germline, CDR1 is SQVTM, CDR2 ANQGSEA. CDR3 length equals 11 residues. The DNA of the CDR3 is TGCAGCGTCGTTAGAGTCCCTGAAGCTTTCTTT. Its protein product is CSVVRVPEAFF.

This chain uses TRBV10-3 with TRBJ2-7, with TRBD1 matching over 7 bases. The length of the CDR3 is 15 residues. Germline lookup yields CDR1 ENHRY and CDR2 SYGVKD. After removal of 4 bases from V and 3 bases from J, the junction contained 9 bases not matched to a gene. The CDR3 here is CAISAYPGTDYEQYF. Written as DNA, the CDR3 is TGTGCCATCAGTGCCTACCCCGGGACAGACTACGAGCAGTACTTC.

This chain connects TRBV3-1 (or the pseudogene TRBV3-2) to TRBJ1-2, with 7 positions matching TRBD1. The CDR3 has 16 residues. The V segment lost 1 base and the J segment 5 bases; nucleotides outside the gene matches: 10. Germline V gene data show CDR1 as LGHDT and CDR2 as YNNKEL (reference sequence). CDR3 coding DNA: TGTGCCAGCAGCCAAGCTGCCTCACCAGGGGGGTATGGCTACACCTTC. Translating it yields CASSQAASPGGYGYTF.

The chain is built from TRBV2 and TRBJ1-5; TRBD1 might be the D (6 bases). V shed 7 bases and J shed 3 bases, with 13 bases lying between them. Germline V lookup: CDR1 SNHLY, CDR2 FYNNEI. The CDR3 is made up of 14 amino acids. The DNA of the CDR3 is TGTGCCAGCACCAGAACAGGGTACAATCAGCCCCAGCATTTT. It translates to CASTRTGYNQPQHF.

The chain recombines TRBV11-2 with TRBJ1-6, with D hard to call. This CDR3 has 15 residues. Germline CDR1 SGHAT, CDR2 FQNNGV. Trimming took 5 bases from V and 8 from J, leaving 16 bases between them. This CDR3 is CASSPDEVMYSPLHF. The CDR3 DNA is TGTGCCAGCAGCCCGGATGAGGTTATGTATTCACCCCTCCACTTT. The full variable domain, with the rest looked up from reference TRBV11-2 and TRBJ1-6, is EAGVAQSPRYKIIEKRQSVAFWCNPISGHATLYWYQQILGQGPKLLIQFQNNGVVDDSQLPKDRFSAERLKGVDSTLKIQPAKLEDSAVYLCASSPDEVMYSPLHFGNGTRLTVT.

The CDR3 nucleotides are TGCGCCAGCAGCTTCACCCTCGACAGGCGGGACGAGCAGTACTTC. It yields the protein CASSFTLDRRDEQYF. The chain couples TRBV5-1 to TRBJ2-7; TRBD1 might be the D (6 bases). Trimming pared 2 bases from V and 5 bases from J, leaving 17 bases between. CDR1 and CDR2 (germline): SGHRS, YFSETQ. The CDR3 is 15 amino acids.

The V call is TRBV19, the J call TRBJ1-6; perhaps TRBD1 as D (6 bases). The CDR3 spans 13 residues. Trimming took off 11 bases at V and 5 bases at J, with 13 bases between the two ends. Germline lookup yields CDR1 LNHDA and CDR2 SQIVND (reference sequence). For the CDR3, the DNA is TGTGCCTGCCGCGGACAGCATAATTCACCCCTCCACTTT. Protein: CACRGQHNSPLHF.

This chain connects TRBV7-2 to TRBJ2-1, with D tentatively TRBD2 (5 bases). The germline V and J ends were trimmed by 5 bases and 3 bases, with 14 bases remaining between them. CDR3 length equals 15 residues. Germline V gene lookup returns CDR1 SGHTA and CDR2 FQGNSA. The DNA for the CDR3 is TGTGCCAGCAGCCGTCAGCCGGGAATCTACAATGAGCAGTTCTTC. This gives the protein CASSRQPGIYNEQFF.

The chain is built from TRBV29-1 and TRBJ1-2; a possible D gene is TRBD1 (5 bases). V was shortened by 1 base and J by 8 bases, with 11 bases between the two germline ends. The germline gives CDR1 SQVTM, CDR2 ANQGSEA. The CDR3 runs to 12 residues. The CDR3 is CSVEAGTRGYTF. The DNA of the CDR3 is TGCAGCGTTGAAGCCGGGACTCGGGGCTACACCTTC.